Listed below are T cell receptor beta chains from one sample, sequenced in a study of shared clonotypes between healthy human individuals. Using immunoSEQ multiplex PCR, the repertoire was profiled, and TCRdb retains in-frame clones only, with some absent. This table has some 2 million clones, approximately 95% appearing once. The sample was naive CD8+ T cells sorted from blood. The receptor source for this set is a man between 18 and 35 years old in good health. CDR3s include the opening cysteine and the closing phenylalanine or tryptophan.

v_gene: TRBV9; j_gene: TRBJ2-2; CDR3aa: CASSVARTGELFF
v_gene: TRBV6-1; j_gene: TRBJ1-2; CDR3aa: CASSEALQGLDLNYGYTF
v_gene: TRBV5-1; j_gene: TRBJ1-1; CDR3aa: CASSLRGALTEAFF
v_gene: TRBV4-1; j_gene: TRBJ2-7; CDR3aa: CASSQGRPDDYEQYF
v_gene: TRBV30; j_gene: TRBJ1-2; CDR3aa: CAWSPPSPQANYGYTF
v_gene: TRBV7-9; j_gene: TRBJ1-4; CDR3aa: CASSSGTTNEKLFF
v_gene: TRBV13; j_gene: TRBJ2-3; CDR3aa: CASSSPLAGGPVRPDTQYF
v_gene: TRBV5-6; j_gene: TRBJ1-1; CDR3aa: CASSAGTGPEAFF
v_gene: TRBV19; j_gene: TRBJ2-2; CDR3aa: CASSIFLADENTGELFF
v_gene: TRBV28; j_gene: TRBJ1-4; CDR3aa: CASSPSGRDGEKLFF
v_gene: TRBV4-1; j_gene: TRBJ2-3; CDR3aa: CASSQVSSGGTDTQYF
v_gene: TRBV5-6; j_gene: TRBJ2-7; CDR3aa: CASSLTGFLYEQYF
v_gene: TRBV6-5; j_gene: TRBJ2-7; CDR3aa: CASSYQATGTAYEQYF
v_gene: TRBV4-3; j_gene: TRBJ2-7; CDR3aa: CASSQDRGLALSGQYF
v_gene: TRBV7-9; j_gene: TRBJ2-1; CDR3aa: CASTLSGFNNEQFF
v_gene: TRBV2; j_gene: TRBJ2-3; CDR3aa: CASSEDQREVTDTQYF
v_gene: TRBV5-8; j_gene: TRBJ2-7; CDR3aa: CASSLGQVESYEQYF
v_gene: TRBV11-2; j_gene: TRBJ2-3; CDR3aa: CASSLKPGTDTQYF
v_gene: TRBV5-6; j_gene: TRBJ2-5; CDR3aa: CASTNSPDRPEETQYF
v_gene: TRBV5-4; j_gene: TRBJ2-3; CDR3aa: CASSPGTATSTDTQYF
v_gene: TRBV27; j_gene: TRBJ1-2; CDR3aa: CASSWKGGILGYTF
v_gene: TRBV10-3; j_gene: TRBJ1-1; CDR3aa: CATIGGSPNTEAFF
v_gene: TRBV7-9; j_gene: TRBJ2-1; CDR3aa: CASSSQDNEQFF
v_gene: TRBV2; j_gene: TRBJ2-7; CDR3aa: CASSPTGPLYEQYF
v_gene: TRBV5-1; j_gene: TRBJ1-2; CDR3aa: CASSALQSPNGYTF
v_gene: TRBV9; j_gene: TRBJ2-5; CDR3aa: CASSVGGRVEETQYF